The TCR beta chain described here comes from a study of blood T cell repertoires in COVID-19. As for the study in general: Acute and convalescent COVID-19 specimens originated in the United States, Italy and Spain. The analysed material was cDNA or gDNA that came from T cells, B-cell-depleted T cells, or PBMCs.

Patients at the Seattle site were enrolled during active infection and followed longitudinally. Per germline, CDR1 MDHEN and CDR2 SYDVKM. The CDR3 loop spans 15 amino acids. V lost 6 bases and J lost 4; bases outside the gene matches: 9. Original processing notes: Estimation of nucleated cell counts was performed using reference gene primer amplification. Profiled with immunoSEQ multiplex PCR; TCRdb holds only in-frame clones, not every one. That table is the source of V, J and clone size, and D and trimming were worked out from the DNA. The sample lists some 68,000 clones; about nine tenths were seen once.

The sequenced material came from peripheral blood. This clonotype was sampled from a man aged 45-65 years with COVID-19, enrolled during active disease. This sequence joins TRBV28 and TRBJ1-5, with 7 bases fitting TRBD1. Here the CDR3 DNA reads TGTGCCAGCAGCCTTGTGCCAGGGGGGAATCAGCCCCAGCATTTT. As protein: CASSLVPGGNQPQHF.